Shown below are 8 T cell receptor beta chains from a single sample sequenced in a study of regulatory T cells in long-lasting Graves disease. Building of the TCR beta libraries involved iRepertoire HTBI primers and Arm-PCR of CDR3 regions. In TCRdb, the multiplex PCR reads were re-called with MiXCR into one record per CDR3 protein. Counted here are about 200,000 distinct CDR3 sequences, around 17% occurring once; the ten biggest clones make up approximately 20%. Time point given: newly diagnosed GD, antithyroid drugs for less than 3 months. The TCR library was made from RNA that had been extracted from PBMCs in TRIzol. The specimen was peripheral blood mononuclear cells (PBMCs), collected at new diagnosis, from a patient treated with antithyroid drugs. Receptor source: a female donor with Graves disease.

This clonotype was detected once. Being one base from a much bigger clone, this may be a read error. This chain uses TRBV7-9 with TRBJ2-7; 10 nucleotides align to TRBD1. The CDR3 totals 15 residues. Unmatched junction bases numbered 9, after V lost 8 bases and J lost 2 bases. The germline gives CDR1 SEHNR, CDR2 FQNEAQ (reference sequence). This chain's CDR3 is CASCSTGTGAYEQYF. DNA for the CDR3: TGTGCCAGCTGCTCTACCGGGACAGGGGCCTACGAGCAGTACTTC.

In its sample, this clonotype was seen many times. V usage is TRBV5-4 and J usage is TRBJ1-1; 7 positions agree with TRBD1. The V segment lost 4 bases and the J segment 5 bases; nucleotides outside the gene matches: 14. Germline loops: CDR1 SGHNT, CDR2 YYREEE (reference sequence). The CDR3 has 16 amino acids. The CDR3: CASSIGQEPERTEAFF. The CDR3 region has the DNA TGTGCCAGCAGCATCGGACAGGAGCCTGAGCGGACTGAAGCTTTCTTT.

Remarks on this clonotype: Being one base from a much bigger clone, this may be a read error. For the CDR3, the DNA is TGTACCAGCAGCCTCGGGACCCCCAAAGAAGCTTTCTTT. Its translation: CTSSLGTPKEAFF. This chain joins TRBV6-1 and TRBJ1-1, with D tentatively TRBD1 (5 bases). From germline, CDR1 is MNHNS and CDR2 SASEGT. This CDR3 comprises 13 residues.

Many counts were recorded for this clonotype. The CDR3 region is CASSKQVGDTEAFF. DNA of the CDR3: TGTGCCAGCAGTAAACAGGTCGGGGACACTGAAGCTTTCTTT. The chain couples TRBV12-3 or TRBV12-4 to TRBJ1-1, with D possibly being TRBD1 (5 bases). This CDR3 has 14 amino acids. Between the trimmed V and J ends, which lost 5 bases and 3 bases, there was a span of 13 bases.

The chain carries TRBV2 and TRBJ2-5; D is tentatively TRBD1 or TRBD2 (6 bases each). V was pared by 3 bases and J by 6 bases, with 11 bases between. This CDR3 is built from 13 residues. In germline, CDR1 is SNHLY, CDR2 FYNNEI. CDR3 sequence (DNA): TGTGCCAGCAGTGAGGGGGGCCGCCAGACCCAGTACTTC. As protein: CASSEGGRQTQYF.

This clonotype has at least ten counts. The genes are TRBV29-1 and TRBJ1-3; TRBD1 matches at 7 bases. CDR3 size: 13 residues. The ends lost 7 bases at V and 0 bases at J; junction bases unmatched: 3. In germline, CDR1 is SQVTM, CDR2 ANQGSEA. The CDR3 nucleotides read TGCAGCGCCAGGACAGGCTCTGGAAACACCATATATTTT. It encodes CSARTGSGNTIYF.

This clonotype was seen a handful of times. V usage is TRBV5-6 and J usage is TRBJ1-3; TRBD1 matches 9 bases. The V gene's germline CDR1 is SGHDT and CDR2 YYEEEE. The CDR3 has 14 amino acids. The ends lost 4 bases at V and 6 bases at J; junction bases unmatched: 5. CDR3 in amino acids: CASSRTGEENTIYF. The CDR3 DNA reads TGTGCCAGCAGCCGGACAGGGGAAGAAAACACCATATATTTT.

The rearrangement uses TRBV12-5 and TRBJ2-7; 10 bases fit TRBD1. Trimming removed 5 bases from V and 3 bases from J; junction bases left unmatched: 7. The CDR3 runs to 15 residues. Germline CDR1 is LGHNT and CDR2 is FRNRAP. CDR3 sequence: CASGPCRDRGYEQYV. CDR3 sequence (DNA): TGTGCTAGTGGTCCTTGCCGGGACAGGGGCTACGAGCAGTACGTC.